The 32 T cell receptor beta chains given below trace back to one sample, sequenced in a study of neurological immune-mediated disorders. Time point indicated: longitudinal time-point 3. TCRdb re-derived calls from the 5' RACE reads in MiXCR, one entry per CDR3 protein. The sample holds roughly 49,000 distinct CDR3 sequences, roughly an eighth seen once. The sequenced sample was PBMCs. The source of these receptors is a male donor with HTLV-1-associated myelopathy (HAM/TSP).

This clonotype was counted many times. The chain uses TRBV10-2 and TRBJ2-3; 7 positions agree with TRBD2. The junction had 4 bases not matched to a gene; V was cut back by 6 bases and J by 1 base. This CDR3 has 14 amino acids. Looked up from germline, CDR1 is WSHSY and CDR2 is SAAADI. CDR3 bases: TGCGCCAGCAGGGCTAGCGGCCGCACAGATACGCAGTATTTT. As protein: CASRASGRTDTQYF.

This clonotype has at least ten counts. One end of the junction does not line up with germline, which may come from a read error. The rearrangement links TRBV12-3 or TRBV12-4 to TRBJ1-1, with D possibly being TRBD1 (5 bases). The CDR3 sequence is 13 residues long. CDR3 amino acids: CASSLGGNAEAFF. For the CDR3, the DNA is TGTGCCAGCAGTTTAGGGGGGAACGCTGAAGCTTTCTTT.

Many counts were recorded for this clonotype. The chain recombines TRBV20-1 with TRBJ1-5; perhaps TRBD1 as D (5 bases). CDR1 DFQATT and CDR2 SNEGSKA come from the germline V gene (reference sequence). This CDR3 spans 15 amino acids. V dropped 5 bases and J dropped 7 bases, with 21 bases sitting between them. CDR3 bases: TGCAGTGCTTCGTATGCGACTGGTCGGGGGCAGCCCCAGCATTTT. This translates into CSASYATGRGQPQHF.

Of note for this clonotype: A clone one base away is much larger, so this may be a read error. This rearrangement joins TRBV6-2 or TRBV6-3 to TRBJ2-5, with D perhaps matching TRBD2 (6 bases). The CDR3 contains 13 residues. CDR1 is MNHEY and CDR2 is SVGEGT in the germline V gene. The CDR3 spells CVSRRDFKETQYF. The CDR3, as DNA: TGTGTCAGCCGTCGGGACTTTAAAGAGACCCAGTACTTC.

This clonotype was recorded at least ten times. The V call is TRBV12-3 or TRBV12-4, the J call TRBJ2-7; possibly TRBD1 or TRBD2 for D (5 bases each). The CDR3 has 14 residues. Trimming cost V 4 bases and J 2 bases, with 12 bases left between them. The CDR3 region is CASSSTGRTYEQYF. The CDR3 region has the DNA TGTGCCAGCAGTTCCACGGGACGGACCTACGAGCAGTACTTC.

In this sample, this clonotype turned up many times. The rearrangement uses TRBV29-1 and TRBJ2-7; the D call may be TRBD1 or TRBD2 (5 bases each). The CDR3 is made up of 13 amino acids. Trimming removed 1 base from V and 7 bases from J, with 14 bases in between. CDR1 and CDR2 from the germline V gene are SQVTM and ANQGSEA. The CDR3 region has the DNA TGCAGCGTTGAAGCCGGGACGTCGGGGGAGCAGTACTTC. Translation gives CSVEAGTSGEQYF.

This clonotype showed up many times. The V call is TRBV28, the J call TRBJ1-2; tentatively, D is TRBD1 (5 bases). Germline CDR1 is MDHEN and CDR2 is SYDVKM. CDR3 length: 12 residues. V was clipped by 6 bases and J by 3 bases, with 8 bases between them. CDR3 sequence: CASRDSYYGYTF. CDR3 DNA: TGTGCCAGCAGAGACAGCTACTATGGCTACACCTTC.

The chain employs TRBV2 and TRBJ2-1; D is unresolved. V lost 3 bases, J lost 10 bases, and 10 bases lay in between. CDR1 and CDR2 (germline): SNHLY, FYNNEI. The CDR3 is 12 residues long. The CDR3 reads CASSDAANEQFF. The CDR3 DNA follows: TGTGCCAGCAGTGACGCCGCTAACGAGCAGTTCTTC. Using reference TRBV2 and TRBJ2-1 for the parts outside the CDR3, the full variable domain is EPEVTQTPSHQVTQMGQEVILRCVPISNHLYFYWYRQILGQKVEFLVSFYNNEISEKSEIFDDQFSVERPDGSNFTLKIRSTKLEDSAMYFCASSDAANEQFFGPGTRLTVL.

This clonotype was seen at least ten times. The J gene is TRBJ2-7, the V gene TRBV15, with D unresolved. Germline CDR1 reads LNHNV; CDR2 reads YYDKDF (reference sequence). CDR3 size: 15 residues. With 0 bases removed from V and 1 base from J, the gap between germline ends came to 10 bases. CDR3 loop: CATSRDRGRSYEQYF. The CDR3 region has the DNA TGTGCCACCAGCAGAGATCGCGGCAGGTCCTACGAGCAGTACTTC.

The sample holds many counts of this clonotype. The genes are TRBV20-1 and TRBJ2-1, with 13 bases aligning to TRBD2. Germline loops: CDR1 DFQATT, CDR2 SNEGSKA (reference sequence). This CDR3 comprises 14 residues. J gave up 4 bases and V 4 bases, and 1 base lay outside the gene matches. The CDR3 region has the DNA TGCAGTGCTACACTAGCGGGGGGGTACAATGAGCAGTTCTTC. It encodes CSATLAGGYNEQFF.

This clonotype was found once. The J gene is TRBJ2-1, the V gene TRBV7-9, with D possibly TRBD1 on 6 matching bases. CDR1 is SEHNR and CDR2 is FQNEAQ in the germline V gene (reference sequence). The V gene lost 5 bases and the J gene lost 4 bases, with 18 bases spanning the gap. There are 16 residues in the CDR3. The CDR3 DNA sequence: TGTGCCAGCAGCCCTGACAGGCAACCGGCTTACAATGAGCAGTTCTTC. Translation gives CASSPDRQPAYNEQFF.

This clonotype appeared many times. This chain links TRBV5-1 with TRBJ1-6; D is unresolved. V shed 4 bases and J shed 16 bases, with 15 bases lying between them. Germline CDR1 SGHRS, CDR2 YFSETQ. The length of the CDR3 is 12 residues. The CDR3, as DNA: TGCGCCAGCAGCGCCGGCCAAGGACCGCTCCACTTT. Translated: CASSAGQGPLHF. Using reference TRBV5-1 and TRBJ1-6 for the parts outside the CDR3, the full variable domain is KAGVTQTPRYLIKTRGQQVTLSCSPISGHRSVSWYQQTPGQGLQFLFEYFSETQRNKGNFPGRFSGRQFSNSRSEMNVSTLELGDSALYLCASSAGQGPLHFGNGTRLTVT.

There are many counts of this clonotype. Here the CDR3 reads CASSQDIGWNRAQETQYF. For the CDR3, the DNA is TGTGCCAGCAGCCAAGATATTGGGTGGAACAGGGCTCAAGAGACCCAGTACTTC. This chain links TRBV14 with TRBJ2-5; D is possibly TRBD1 (6 bases). This CDR3 is 18 amino acids long. The germline V gene has CDR1 SGHDN and CDR2 FVKESK. V was clipped by 0 bases and J by 2 bases, with 19 bases between them.

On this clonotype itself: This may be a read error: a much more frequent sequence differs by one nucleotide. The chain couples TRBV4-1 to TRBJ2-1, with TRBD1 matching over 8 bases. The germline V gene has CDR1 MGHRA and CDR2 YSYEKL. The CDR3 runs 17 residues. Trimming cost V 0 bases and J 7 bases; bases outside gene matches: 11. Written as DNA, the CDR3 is TGCGCCAGCAGCCAAGACCCCGGACAGGGACGGGATAATGAGCAGTTCTTC. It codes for CASSQDPGQGRDNEQFF.

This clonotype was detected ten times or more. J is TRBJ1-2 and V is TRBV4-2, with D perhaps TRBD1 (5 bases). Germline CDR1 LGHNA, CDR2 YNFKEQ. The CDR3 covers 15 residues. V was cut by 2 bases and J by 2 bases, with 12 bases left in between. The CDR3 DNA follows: TGTGCCAGCAGCCAAAGTGGGGGGATGAACTATGGCTACACCTTC. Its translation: CASSQSGGMNYGYTF.

CDR3 region: CATSSLSYYEQYF. DNA of the CDR3: TGTGCCACCAGCAGTTTATCATACTACGAGCAGTACTTC. V usage is TRBV15 and J usage is TRBJ2-7; unclear D gene. Trimming pared 3 bases from V and 3 bases from J, leaving 9 bases between. Germline V gives CDR1 LNHNV, CDR2 YYDKDF (reference sequence). This CDR3 is built from 13 residues.

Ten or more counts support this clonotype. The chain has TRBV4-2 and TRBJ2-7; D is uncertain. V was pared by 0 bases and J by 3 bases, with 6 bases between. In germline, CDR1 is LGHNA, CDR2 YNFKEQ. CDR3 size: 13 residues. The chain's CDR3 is CASSQDRHYEQYF. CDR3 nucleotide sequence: TGTGCCAGCAGCCAAGATCGGCACTACGAGCAGTACTTC.

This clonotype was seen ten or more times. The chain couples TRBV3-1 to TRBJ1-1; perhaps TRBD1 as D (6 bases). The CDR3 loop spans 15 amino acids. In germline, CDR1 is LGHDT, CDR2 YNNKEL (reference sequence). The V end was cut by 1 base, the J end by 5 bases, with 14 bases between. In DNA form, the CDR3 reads TGTGCCAGCAGCCAAGTTTTACAGGGTGGTACTGAAGCTTTCTTT. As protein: CASSQVLQGGTEAFF.

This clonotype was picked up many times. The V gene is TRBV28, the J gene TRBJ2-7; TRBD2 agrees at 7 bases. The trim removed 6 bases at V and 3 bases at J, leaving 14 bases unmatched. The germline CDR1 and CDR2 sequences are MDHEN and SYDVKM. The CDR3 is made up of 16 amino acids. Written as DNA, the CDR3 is TGTGCCAGCAGCCCCTTGGGACTACAATCAGTCTACGAGCAGTACTTC. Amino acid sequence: CASSPLGLQSVYEQYF.

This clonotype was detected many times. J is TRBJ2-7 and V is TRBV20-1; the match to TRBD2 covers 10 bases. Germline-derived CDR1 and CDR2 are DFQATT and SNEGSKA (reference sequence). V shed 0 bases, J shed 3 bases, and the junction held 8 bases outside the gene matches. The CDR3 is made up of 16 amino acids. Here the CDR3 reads CSARDSQLAGNYEQYF. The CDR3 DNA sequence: TGCAGTGCTAGAGACTCCCAACTAGCGGGGAACTACGAGCAGTACTTC.

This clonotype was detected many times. The CDR3 bases are TGCAGTGCTAGTTTTCAGCAGAACACTGAAGCTTTCTTT. Amino acids: CSASFQQNTEAFF. V and J are TRBV20-1 and TRBJ1-1; no firm D call. This CDR3 has 13 residues. The germline gives CDR1 DFQATT, CDR2 SNEGSKA (reference sequence). Trimming took 3 bases from V and 1 from J, leaving 9 bases between them.

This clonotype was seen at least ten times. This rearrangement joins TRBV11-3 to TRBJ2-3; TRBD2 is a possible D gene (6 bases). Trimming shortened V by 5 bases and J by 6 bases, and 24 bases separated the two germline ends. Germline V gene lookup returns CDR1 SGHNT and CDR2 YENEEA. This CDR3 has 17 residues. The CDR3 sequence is CASSRTPLAGWSDTQYF. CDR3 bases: TGTGCCAGCAGCCGCACCCCCTTGGCGGGATGGTCGGATACGCAGTATTTT.

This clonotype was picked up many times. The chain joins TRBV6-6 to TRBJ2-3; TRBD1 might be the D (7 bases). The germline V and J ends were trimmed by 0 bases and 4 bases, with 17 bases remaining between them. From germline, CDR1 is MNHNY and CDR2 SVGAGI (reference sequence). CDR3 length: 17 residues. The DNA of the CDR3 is TGTGCCAGCAGTTACTCCAGGGGGGCATCTCTATCAGATACGCAGTATTTT. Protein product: CASSYSRGASLSDTQYF.

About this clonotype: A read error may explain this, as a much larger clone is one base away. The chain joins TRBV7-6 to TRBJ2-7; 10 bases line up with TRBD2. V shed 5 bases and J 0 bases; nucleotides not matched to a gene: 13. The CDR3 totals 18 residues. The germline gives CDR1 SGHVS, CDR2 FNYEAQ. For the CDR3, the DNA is TGTGCCAGCAGCCCCCTAATTAGCGGGGGGACGAGCTCCTACGAGCAGTACTTC. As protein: CASSPLISGGTSSYEQYF.

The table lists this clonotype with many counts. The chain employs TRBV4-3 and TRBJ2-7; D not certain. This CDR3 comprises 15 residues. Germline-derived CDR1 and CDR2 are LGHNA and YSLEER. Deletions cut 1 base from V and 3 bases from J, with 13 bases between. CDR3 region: CASSQATQRVYEQYF. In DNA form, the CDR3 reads TGCGCCAGCAGCCAAGCTACGCAAAGGGTCTACGAGCAGTACTTC.

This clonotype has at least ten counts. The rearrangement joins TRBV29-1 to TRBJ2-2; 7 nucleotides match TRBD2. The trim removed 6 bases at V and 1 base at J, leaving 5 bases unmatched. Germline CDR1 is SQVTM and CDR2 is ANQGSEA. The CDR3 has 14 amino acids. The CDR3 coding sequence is TGCAGCGTGGGGGGGGTTAAGAACACCGGGGAGCTGTTTTTT. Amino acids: CSVGGVKNTGELFF.

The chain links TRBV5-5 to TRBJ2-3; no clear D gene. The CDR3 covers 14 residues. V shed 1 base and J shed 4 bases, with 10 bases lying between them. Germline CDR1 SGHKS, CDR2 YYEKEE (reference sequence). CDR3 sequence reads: CASSLTAAPDTQYF. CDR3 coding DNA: TGTGCCAGCAGCTTGACGGCCGCGCCAGATACGCAGTATTTT.

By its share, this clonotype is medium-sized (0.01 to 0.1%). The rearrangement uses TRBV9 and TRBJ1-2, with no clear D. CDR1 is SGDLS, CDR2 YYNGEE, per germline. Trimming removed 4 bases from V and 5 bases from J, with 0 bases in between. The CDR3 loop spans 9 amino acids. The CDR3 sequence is CASSYGYTF. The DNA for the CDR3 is TGTGCCAGCAGCTATGGCTACACCTTC.

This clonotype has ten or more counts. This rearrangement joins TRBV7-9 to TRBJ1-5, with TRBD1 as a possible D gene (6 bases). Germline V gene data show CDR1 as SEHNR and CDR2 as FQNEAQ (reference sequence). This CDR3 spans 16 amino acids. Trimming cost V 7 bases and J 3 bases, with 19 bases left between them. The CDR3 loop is CASTISAGVVNQPQHF. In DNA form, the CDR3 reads TGTGCCAGCACCATATCCGCAGGGGTGGTCAATCAGCCCCAGCATTTT.

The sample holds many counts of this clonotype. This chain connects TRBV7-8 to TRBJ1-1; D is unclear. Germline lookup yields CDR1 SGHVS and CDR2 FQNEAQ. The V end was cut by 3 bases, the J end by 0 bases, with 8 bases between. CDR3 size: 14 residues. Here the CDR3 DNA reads TGTGCCAGCAGCTTTAGGGTAGTGAACACTGAAGCTTTCTTT. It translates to CASSFRVVNTEAFF. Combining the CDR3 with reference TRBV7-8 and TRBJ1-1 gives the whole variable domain GAGVSQSPRYKVAKRGQDVALRCDPISGHVSLFWYQQALGQGPEFLTYFQNEAQLDKSGLPSDRFFAERPEGSVSTLKIQRTQQEDSAVYLCASSFRVVNTEAFFGQGTRLTVV.

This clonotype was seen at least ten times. CDR3 amino acids: CASRTVTNEKLFF. CDR3 DNA sequence: TGTGCCAGCCGGACGGTAACTAATGAAAAACTGTTTTTT. The chain recombines TRBV5-5 with TRBJ1-4; D not resolved. The V end lost 7 bases, the J end lost 1 base, and 8 bases lay between the germline ends. The germline gives CDR1 SGHKS, CDR2 YYEKEE (reference sequence). CDR3 length equals 13 residues.

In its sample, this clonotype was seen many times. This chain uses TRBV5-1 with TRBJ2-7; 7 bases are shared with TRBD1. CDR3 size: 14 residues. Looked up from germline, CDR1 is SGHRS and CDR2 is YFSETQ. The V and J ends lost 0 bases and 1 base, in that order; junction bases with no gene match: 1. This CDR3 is CASSLEQGSYEQYF. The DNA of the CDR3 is TGCGCCAGCAGCTTGGAACAGGGGTCCTACGAGCAGTACTTC. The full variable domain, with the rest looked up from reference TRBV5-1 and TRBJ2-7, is KAGVTQTPRYLIKTRGQQVTLSCSPISGHRSVSWYQQTPGQGLQFLFEYFSETQRNKGNFPGRFSGRQFSNSRSEMNVSTLELGDSALYLCASSLEQGSYEQYFGPGTRLTVT.